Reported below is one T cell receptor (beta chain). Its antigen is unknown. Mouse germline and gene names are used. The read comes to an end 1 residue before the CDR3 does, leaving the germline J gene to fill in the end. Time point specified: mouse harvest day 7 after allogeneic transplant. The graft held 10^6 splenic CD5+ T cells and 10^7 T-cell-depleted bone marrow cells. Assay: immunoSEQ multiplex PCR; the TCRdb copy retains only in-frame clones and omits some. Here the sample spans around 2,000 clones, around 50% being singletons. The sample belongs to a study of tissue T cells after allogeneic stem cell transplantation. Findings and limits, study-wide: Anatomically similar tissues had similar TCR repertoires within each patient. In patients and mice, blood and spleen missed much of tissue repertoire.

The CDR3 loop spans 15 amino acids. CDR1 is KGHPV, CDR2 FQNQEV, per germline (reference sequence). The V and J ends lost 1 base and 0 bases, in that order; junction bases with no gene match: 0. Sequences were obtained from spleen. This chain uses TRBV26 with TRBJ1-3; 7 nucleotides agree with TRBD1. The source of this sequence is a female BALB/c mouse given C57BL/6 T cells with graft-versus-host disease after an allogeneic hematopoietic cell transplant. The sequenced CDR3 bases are TGTGCCAGCAGTCTGTACAGGGGTTCTGGAAATACGCTCTAT. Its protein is CASSLYRGSGNTLY. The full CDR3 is CASSLYRGSGNTLYF.